Below, 17 T cell receptor beta chains from the same sample are listed, as sequenced in a study of CD8 T cells in Susac syndrome. Random hexamers primed reverse transcription of roughly 0.5 to 1 ug RNA. From the immunoSEQ multiplex PCR reads, TCRdb called clonotypes with MiXCR, one entry per CDR3 protein. This sample has about 290,000 distinct CDR3 sequences, with around nine tenths found just once. Sequenced: CD8+ T cells from PBMCs. The receptors here all came from a human donor with multiple sclerosis.

The chain recombines TRBV30 with TRBJ2-7; TRBD1 might be the D (7 bases). This CDR3 region has 14 residues. Trimming took off 2 bases at V and 2 bases at J, with 13 bases between the two ends. Germline V lookup: CDR1 GTSNPN, CDR2 SVGIG (reference sequence). CDR3 region: CAWSRGGTAYEQYF. CDR3 coding DNA: TGTGCCTGGAGTCGGGGCGGGACAGCCTACGAGCAGTACTTC.

J is TRBJ1-1 and V is TRBV15, with D possibly TRBD1 on 5 matching bases. The CDR3 length is 15 residues. The germline gives CDR1 LNHNV, CDR2 YYDKDF (reference sequence). Between the trimmed V and J ends, which lost 1 base and 6 bases, there was a span of 15 bases. In DNA form, the CDR3 reads TGTGCCACCAGCAGAGCGGACCGGGCGGGGGCTGAAGCTTTCTTT. This encodes CATSRADRAGAEAFF. Looking up the rest from reference TRBV15 and TRBJ1-1 gives the full variable domain: DAMVIQNPRYQVTQFGKPVTLSCSQTLNHNVMYWYQQKSSQAPKLLFHYYDKDFNNEADTPDNFQSRRPNTSFCFLDIRSPGLGDTAMYLCATSRADRAGAEAFFGQGTRLTVV.

The DNA for the CDR3 is TGTGCCAGCAGTTACTTCACCCGGGGGGATGAGCAGTTCTTC. Amino acid sequence: CASSYFTRGDEQFF. This chain uses TRBV6-5 with TRBJ2-1; the match to TRBD2 covers 7 bases. Germline assignment: CDR1 MNHEY and CDR2 SVGAGI. The CDR3 runs to 14 residues. J gave up 8 bases and V 1 base, and 5 bases lay outside the gene matches.

The CDR3 DNA reads as TGTGCCACCAGTGACAAACAGGGGCCGGGAGTCTGGGCCTTCTCCTACAATGAGCAGTTCTTC. It translates to CATSDKQGPGVWAFSYNEQFF. V gene TRBV24-1 combines with J gene TRBJ2-1, with D perhaps matching TRBD1 (7 bases). V was shortened by 4 bases and J by 0 bases, with 27 bases between the two germline ends. Per the germline V gene, CDR1 is KGHDR and CDR2 is SFDVKD. This CDR3 contains 21 residues.

The chain recombines TRBV7-3 with TRBJ2-1, with D perhaps matching TRBD2 (6 bases). The CDR3 has 15 amino acids. The V and J ends lost 2 bases and 7 bases respectively, with 15 bases between them. Germline V gene lookup returns CDR1 SGHTA and CDR2 FQGTGA. CDR3 protein: CASSLQGLAGNEQFF. The CDR3 DNA reads as TGTGCCAGCAGCTTACAAGGACTCGCGGGGAATGAGCAGTTCTTC.

This clonotype was picked up a small number of times. This chain links TRBV3-1 with TRBJ2-7; the D gene is possibly TRBD2 (7 bases). This CDR3 has 13 amino acids. Germline CDR1 reads LGHDT; CDR2 reads YNNKEL (reference sequence). Trimming pared 4 bases from V and 3 bases from J, leaving 10 bases between. CDR3 DNA sequence: TGTGCCAGCAGCCCAGGGGAGGGCTACGAGCAGTACTTC. Translating gives CASSPGEGYEQYF.

Here the CDR3 reads CASSWDRVDNSPLHF. The CDR3 region has the DNA TGTGCCAGCAGTTGGGACAGGGTGGACAATTCACCCCTCCACTTT. V usage is TRBV6-2 or TRBV6-3 and J usage is TRBJ1-6, with TRBD1 matching 9 bases. This CDR3 contains 15 residues. Germline-derived CDR1 and CDR2 are MNHEY and SVGEGT. The ends lost 4 bases at V and 7 bases at J; junction bases unmatched: 5.

This clonotype was observed once. The chain links TRBV30 to TRBJ2-3; TRBD2 might be the D (7 bases). The CDR3 consists of 16 residues. CDR1 and CDR2 from the germline V gene are GTSNPN and SVGIG (reference sequence). V was cut by 2 bases and J by 2 bases, with 17 bases left in between. The CDR3 DNA reads as TGTGCCTGGAGTTCCAGTTGGGGGGGACACACAGATACGCAGTATTTT. Its translation is CAWSSSWGGHTDTQYF.

The V and J genes are TRBV29-1 and TRBJ2-1; no reliable D call. Germline V lookup: CDR1 SQVTM, CDR2 ANQGSEA. The ends were cut back, 4 bases at V and 8 bases at J, with 9 bases in the middle. CDR3 length: 11 amino acids. CDR3 sequence: CSVASIHEQFF. CDR3 DNA sequence: TGCAGCGTTGCCTCCATACATGAGCAGTTCTTC.

Remarks on this clonotype: The junction shows a germline mismatch at one end, possibly a read error. This sequence joins TRBV5-1 and TRBJ1-2; unclear D gene. This CDR3 region has 13 residues. Germline CDR1 and CDR2: SGHRS and YFSETQ. CDR3 loop: CANSPETVYGYTF. The DNA of the CDR3 is TGCGCCAACAGCCCAGAGACGGTCTATGGCTACACCTTC.

The chain joins TRBV27 to TRBJ2-7, with no clear D. Germline V CDR1 and CDR2: MNHEY, SMNVEV (reference sequence). V lost 4 bases and J 2 bases, leaving 12 bases between the germline ends. CDR3 length: 14 residues. CDR3 DNA: TGTGCCAGCAGTTCGCAAAACAATCCCTACGAGCAGTACTTC. It codes for CASSSQNNPYEQYF.

The V and J genes are TRBV30 and TRBJ1-5, with TRBD1 matching over 7 bases. Per germline, CDR1 GTSNPN and CDR2 SVGIG (reference sequence). This CDR3 is built from 15 residues. Trimming removed 0 bases from V and 1 base from J; junction bases left unmatched: 3. The CDR3 DNA reads TGTGCCTGGAGTGTAGGGACAGCCAGCAATCAGCCCCAGCATTTT. Encoded protein: CAWSVGTASNQPQHF.

The chain combines TRBV7-9 with TRBJ2-4; TRBD1 matches at 8 bases. CDR3 length equals 18 residues. Germline CDR1 reads SEHNR; CDR2 reads FQNEAQ (reference sequence). V lost 3 bases, J lost 1 base, and 11 bases stayed unmatched. The CDR3 spells CASSFGQGGGRAKNIQYF. The CDR3, as DNA: TGTGCCAGCAGCTTTGGACAGGGTGGCGGCCGGGCCAAAAACATTCAGTACTTC.

The rearrangement joins TRBV4-1 to TRBJ2-5, with 8 bases identical to TRBD1. This CDR3 spans 15 amino acids. The germline V gene encodes CDR1 MGHRA and CDR2 YSYEKL. The trim removed 1 base at V and 7 bases at J, leaving 8 bases unmatched. The CDR3 sequence: CASSQAPAQGGTQYF. The CDR3 bases are TGCGCCAGCAGCCAAGCCCCTGCACAGGGGGGGACCCAGTACTTC.

V and J are TRBV20-1 and TRBJ1-5; 8 bases fit TRBD1. There are 14 residues in the CDR3. V lost 4 bases, J lost 0 bases, and 2 bases stayed unmatched. Germline lookup yields CDR1 DFQATT and CDR2 SNEGSKA (reference sequence). The CDR3 region has the DNA TGCAGTGCTAAGACAGGGGATAGCAATCAGCCCCAGCATTTT. It translates to CSAKTGDSNQPQHF.

This sequence joins TRBV19 and TRBJ2-7, with TRBD2 matching 8 bases. The CDR3 covers 14 residues. J was trimmed by 7 bases and V by 7 bases; bases with no gene match: 12. The V gene's germline CDR1 is LNHDA and CDR2 SQIVND (reference sequence). The CDR3 region is CASNGGLGPEEQYF. In DNA, the CDR3 is TGTGCCAGTAACGGGGGACTAGGACCTGAGGAGCAGTACTTC.

The chain employs TRBV2 and TRBJ1-5; 8 nucleotides line up with TRBD1. Germline lookup yields CDR1 SNHLY and CDR2 FYNNEI. J was trimmed by 5 bases and V by 6 bases; bases with no gene match: 3. This CDR3 has 13 residues. This chain's CDR3 is CASRDRVDQPQHF. The CDR3 nucleotides read TGTGCCAGCAGGGACAGGGTGGATCAGCCCCAGCATTTT.